The source of this T cell receptor beta chain is a study of OX40 agonist ivuxolimab in advanced cancers. Study-wide background: Previous treatment with anti-PD-1, anti-PD-L1 or anti-CTLA-4 therapy was allowed; 30% to 50% had received some.

Profiled with immunoSEQ multiplex PCR; TCRdb holds only in-frame clones, not every one. This table holds under 40,000 clones, approximately 90% found once. To note about this clone: The antigen is unknown.

The CDR3 runs to 16 residues. V trimming: 0 bases; J trimming: 6 bases; junction bases outside the gene matches: 6. CDR1 SGHTA and CDR2 FQGNSA come from the germline V gene. Study-wide points: The 0.1-3.0 mg/kg partial responders had among the lowest clonal expansion.

This TCR was sampled from an adult with an advanced solid tumor such as melanoma, head and neck, liver or kidney cancer. This rearrangement joins TRBV7-2 to TRBJ2-1; TRBD2 matches 9 bases. The starting material was CD4+ or CD8+ T cells sorted from blood, obtained in a trial of the OX40 agonist ivuxolimab. The DNA for the CDR3 is TGTGCCAGCAGCTTAGCGTCCGGGACTAGCTCCAATGAGCAGTTCTTC. As protein: CASSLASGTSSNEQFF.